These 5 T cell receptor beta chains originate from one sample sequenced in a study of shared clonotypes between healthy human individuals. The assay was immunoSEQ multiplex PCR, and TCRdb's table has in-frame clones only and misses some. The sample yields some 1,600,000 clones, 95% to 99% seen once. The sequenced sample was naive CD4+ T cells sorted from blood. Subset noted: CD45RA+ positively selected. The receptors derive from a man in his thirties or forties in good health.

The chain is built from TRBV4-1 and TRBJ1-1, with 8 positions matching TRBD1. Losses at the gene ends were 4 bases for V and 5 bases for J; bases not matched to a gene: 9. Per germline, CDR1 MGHRA and CDR2 YSYEKL. The CDR3 runs to 15 residues. The CDR3 DNA sequence: TGCGCCAGCAGCCGAGGTGGACAGGGCATTACTGAAGCTTTCTTT. Translated, it gives CASSRGGQGITEAFF.

The rearrangement links TRBV9 to TRBJ2-1; 12 bases are a match to TRBD2. The CDR3 runs to 17 residues. V trimming: 6 bases; J trimming: 4 bases; junction bases outside the gene matches: 11. CDR1 and CDR2 (germline): SGDLS, YYNGEE. The CDR3 nucleotides are TGTGCCAGCACGCTAGCGGGAGGGTTTCTGGGGTACAATGAGCAGTTCTTC. It is translated as CASTLAGGFLGYNEQFF.

The chain links TRBV5-8 to TRBJ2-1, with 13 nucleotides matching TRBD2. Losses at the gene ends were 4 bases for V and 4 bases for J; bases not matched to a gene: 5. The CDR3 is 16 amino acids. CDR1 is SGHTS, CDR2 YDEGEE, per germline. CDR3 in amino acids: CASSTSGRELYNEQFF. The CDR3 bases are TGTGCCAGCAGCACTAGCGGGAGGGAGTTATACAATGAGCAGTTCTTC.

The chain is built from TRBV28 and TRBJ2-7, with D possibly being TRBD1 (7 bases). The germline V and J ends were trimmed by 2 bases and 1 base, with 12 bases remaining between them. CDR3 size: 15 residues. The germline V gene encodes CDR1 MDHEN and CDR2 SYDVKM. The CDR3 bases are TGTGCCAGCAGTTTAGGAGGGGGCAGGTCCTACGAGCAGTACTTC. Its protein is CASSLGGGRSYEQYF.

The rearrangement joins TRBV18 to TRBJ1-2; 7 bases line up with TRBD1. CDR1 KGHSH and CDR2 LQKENI come from the germline V gene. This CDR3 has 14 amino acids. V shed 0 bases, J shed 6 bases, and the junction held 4 bases outside the gene matches. The CDR3 protein is CASSPPGQSHGYTF. The CDR3 DNA is TGTGCCAGCTCACCACCGGGACAGAGTCATGGCTACACCTTC.